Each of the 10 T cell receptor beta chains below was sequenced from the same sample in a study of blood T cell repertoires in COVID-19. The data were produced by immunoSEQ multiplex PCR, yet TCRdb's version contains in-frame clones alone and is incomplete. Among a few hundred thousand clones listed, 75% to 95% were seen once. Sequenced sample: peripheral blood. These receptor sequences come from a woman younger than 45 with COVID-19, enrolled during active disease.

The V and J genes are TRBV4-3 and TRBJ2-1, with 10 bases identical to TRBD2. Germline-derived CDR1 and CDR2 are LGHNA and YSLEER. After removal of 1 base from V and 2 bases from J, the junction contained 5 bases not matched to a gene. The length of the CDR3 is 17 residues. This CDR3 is CASSQGLSGRAYNEQFF. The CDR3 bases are TGCGCCAGCAGCCAAGGTCTGAGCGGGAGGGCCTACAATGAGCAGTTCTTC.

CDR3 DNA sequence: TGTGCCAGCAGCTTAGGCCAGGTACTCGATGAGCAGTTCTTC. This sequence encodes CASSLGQVLDEQFF. V gene TRBV7-9 combines with J gene TRBJ2-1, with D hard to call. CDR1 SEHNR and CDR2 FQNEAQ come from the germline V gene (reference sequence). Trimming pared 1 base from V and 8 bases from J, leaving 12 bases between. This CDR3 is 14 amino acids long.

Here the CDR3 DNA reads TGTGCCAGCAGCTTAGAACAGGGAGATTACGAGCAGTACTTC. This gives the protein CASSLEQGDYEQYF. J is TRBJ2-7 and V is TRBV7-6, with a possible D match to TRBD1 (6 bases). The CDR3 totals 14 residues. V shed 1 base and J shed 4 bases, with 11 bases lying between them. CDR1 is SGHVS, CDR2 FNYEAQ, per germline.

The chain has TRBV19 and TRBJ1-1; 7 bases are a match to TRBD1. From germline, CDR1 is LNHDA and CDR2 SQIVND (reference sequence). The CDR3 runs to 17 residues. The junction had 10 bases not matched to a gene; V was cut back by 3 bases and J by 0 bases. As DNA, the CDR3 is TGTGCCAGTAGTATCCGGGACAGACCTACGATGAACACTGAAGCTTTCTTT. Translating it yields CASSIRDRPTMNTEAFF.

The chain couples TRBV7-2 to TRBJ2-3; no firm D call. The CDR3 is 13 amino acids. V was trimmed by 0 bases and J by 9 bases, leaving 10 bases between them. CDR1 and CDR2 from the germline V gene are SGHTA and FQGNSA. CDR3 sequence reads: CASSLAPAGTQYF. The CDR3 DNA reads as TGTGCCAGCAGCTTAGCCCCCGCCGGGACGCAGTATTTT.

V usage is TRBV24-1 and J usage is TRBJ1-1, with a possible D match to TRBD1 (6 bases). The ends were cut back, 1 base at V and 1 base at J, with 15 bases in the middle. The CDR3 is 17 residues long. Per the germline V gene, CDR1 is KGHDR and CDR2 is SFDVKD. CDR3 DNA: TGTGCCACCAGTGATTTTCGGACAGCAAAAGAGAACACTGAAGCTTTCTTT. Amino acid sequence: CATSDFRTAKENTEAFF.

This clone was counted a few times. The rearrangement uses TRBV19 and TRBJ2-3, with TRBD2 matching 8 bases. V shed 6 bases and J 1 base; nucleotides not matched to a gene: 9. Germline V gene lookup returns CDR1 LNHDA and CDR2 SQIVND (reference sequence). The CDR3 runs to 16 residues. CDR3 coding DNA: TGTGCCAGTAGCATGGGGAGCGGGAGCGGCACAGATACGCAGTATTTT. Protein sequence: CASSMGSGSGTDTQYF.

Written as DNA, the CDR3 is TGTGCCACCCGGGAATATAGCAATCAGCCCCAGCATTTT. This sequence encodes CATREYSNQPQHF. The gene calls are TRBV6-5 and TRBJ1-5; D gene ambiguous. The CDR3 is 13 residues long. V was cut by 10 bases and J by 0 bases, with 10 bases left in between. From germline, CDR1 is MNHEY and CDR2 SVGAGI.

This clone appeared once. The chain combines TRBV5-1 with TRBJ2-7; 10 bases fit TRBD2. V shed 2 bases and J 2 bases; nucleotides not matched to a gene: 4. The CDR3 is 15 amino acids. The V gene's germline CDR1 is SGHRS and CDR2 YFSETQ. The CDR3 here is CASSFRTSGPYEQYF. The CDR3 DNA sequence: TGCGCCAGCAGCTTCCGGACTAGCGGACCCTACGAGCAGTACTTC.

The CDR3 nucleotides read TGCAGCGTTGTTACAGGGGTGTTCTCCTACGAGCAGTACTTC. Translating gives CSVVTGVFSYEQYF. This chain connects TRBV29-1 to TRBJ2-7; 7 nucleotides line up with TRBD1. There are 14 residues in the CDR3. V dropped 4 bases and J dropped 0; count of bases not matched to a gene: 6. Germline CDR1 and CDR2: SQVTM and ANQGSEA.